This is a list of T cell receptor beta chains from one sample in a study of T cell repertoires in cytomegalovirus infection. TCRdb itself ran the reads through MiXCR, one entry per CDR3 protein. The repertoire consists of approximately 1,000,000 distinct CDR3 sequences, with around 31% occurring once and the leading ten covering 11% to 15%. These receptors have no known antigen. The material sequenced was cultured CD8+ T cells from PBMCs, taken from culture after CMV antigen stimulation. Source of these receptors: a human donor in good health (CMV status not recorded). Some clones in this sample may be carry-over from other donors' samples. Both conserved end residues are part of each CDR3. Each record gives: D gene, V gene, J gene, clone size, CDR3 DNA, CDR3 protein. D genes are given only for firm matches. The listing skips clone size in some rows; elsewhere it reads once, few, many or a size class.

>.|TRBV11-2|TRBJ2-1|many
TGTGCCAGCAGCCGTCCAAGTAGGACCAACAATGAGCAGTTCTTC
CASSRPSRTNNEQFF
>TRBD2|TRBV7-3|TRBJ2-5|few
TGTGCCAGCAGCCCCTGGGGGAGCGGGGGGCTAGAGACCCAGTACTTC
CASSPWGSGGLETQYF
>.|TRBV7-6|TRBJ1-3|.
TGTGCCAGCAGCTCAAATAGAGGGGCTGGAAACACCATATATTTT
CASSSNRGAGNTIYF
>.|TRBV7-9|TRBJ2-3|many
TGTGCCAGCAGCTTAGCGAAAACCACAGATACGCAGTATTTT
CASSLAKTTDTQYF
>.|TRBV7-8|TRBJ2-5|many
TGTGCCAGCAGCCCTATTTCGGGGATTGAGGAGACCCAGTACTTC
CASSPISGIEETQYF
>.|TRBV10-3|TRBJ2-2|.
TGTGCCATCAGTGATCCCACGGGGCACACCGGGGAGCTGTTTTTT
CAISDPTGHTGELFF
>.|TRBV25-1|TRBJ1-3|few
TGTGCCAGCAGCTACTGGAACTCTGGAAACACCATATATTTT
CASSYWNSGNTIYF
>TRBD2|TRBV20-1|TRBJ2-5|.
TGCAGTGCTAGACGTAGCGGGGCCCAAGAGACCCAGTACTTC
CSARRSGAQETQYF
>TRBD2|TRBV24-1|TRBJ2-1|few
TGTGCCACCAGTGACCCGACCGGGACTAGCGGCGGCTACAATGAGCAGTTCTTC
CATSDPTGTSGGYNEQFF
>.|TRBV19|TRBJ2-3|few
TGTGCCAGTAGCCAGCGAGGAGCAGATACGCAGTATTTT
CASSQRGADTQYF
>TRBD1|TRBV24-1|TRBJ2-3|.
TGTGCCACCAGTGAGACCTCCGGGACAGGGAGCACAGATACGCAGTATTTT
CATSETSGTGSTDTQYF
>TRBD1|TRBV4-3|TRBJ2-7|.
TGCGCCAGCAGCCGGACAGGGATCTACGAGCAGTACTTC
CASSRTGIYEQYF
>TRBD1|TRBV7-2|TRBJ1-6|many
TGTGCCAGCAGCACCCGGGACAGCTCCTATAATTCACCCCTCCACTTT
CASSTRDSSYNSPLHF